Shown below are 27 T cell receptor beta chains from a single sample sequenced in a study of human versus mouse CDR3 diversity and MHC coevolution. Clones were sequenced by immunoSEQ multiplex PCR, and TCRdb holds only the in-frame ones, with some missing. The repertoire consists of about 81,000 clones, with just over 90% occurring once and the leading ten covering about 1.4%. Sequencing was done on a sample of naive CD4+ T cells from blood. Specified subset: CD45RO-negative CD62L-positive naive CD4 T cells. The source is a person between 25 and 69 years old in good health.

The rearrangement uses TRBV7-3 and TRBJ2-1, with 10 bases that match TRBD2. The CDR3 has 17 residues. Per the germline V gene, CDR1 is SGHTA and CDR2 is FQGTGA. The V segment lost 0 bases and the J segment 7 bases; nucleotides outside the gene matches: 9. The CDR3 sequence: CASSLTPRTSGRNEQFF. The CDR3 DNA sequence: TGTGCCAGCAGCTTAACCCCCCGGACTAGCGGAAGGAATGAGCAGTTCTTC.

The chain links TRBV18 to TRBJ1-2; D is perhaps TRBD1 (6 bases). Germline values: CDR1 KGHSH, CDR2 LQKENI. The CDR3 covers 13 residues. The V end lost 3 bases, the J end lost 3 bases, and 8 bases lay between the germline ends. The CDR3 sequence: CASSPGQDYGYTF. The CDR3 region has the DNA TGTGCCAGCTCACCGGGACAAGACTATGGCTACACCTTC.

The chain uses TRBV19 and TRBJ2-5; D is possibly TRBD2 (6 bases). The end of the DNA aligns better with TRBJ2-7, so the J call may be wrong. Per germline, CDR1 LNHDA and CDR2 SQIVND (reference sequence). This CDR3 is built from 14 residues. CDR3 amino acids: CASSIGGNSYEQYF. CDR3 sequence (DNA): TGTGCCAGTAGTATAGGCGGGAACTCCTACGAGCAGTACTTC.

Details on this clone: The same CDR3 is also encoded by other DNA sequences in this sample. The rearrangement joins TRBV18 to TRBJ1-1, with 8 bases that match TRBD1. This CDR3 region has 14 residues. With 3 bases clipped from V and 5 bases from J, the junction kept 5 bases outside the gene matches. Looked up from germline, CDR1 is KGHSH and CDR2 is LQKENI. The CDR3 protein is CASSPGQGRTEAFF. In nucleotides, the CDR3 is TGTGCCAGCTCACCCGGACAGGGACGGACTGAAGCTTTCTTT.

The V gene is TRBV6-4, the J gene TRBJ1-1, with 10 nucleotides matching TRBD1. Germline CDR1 reads MRHNA; CDR2 reads SNTAGT. V lost 7 bases and J lost 0; bases outside the gene matches: 11. CDR3 size: 17 residues. The CDR3 spells CASTRGGQGMMNTEAFF. In DNA, the CDR3 is TGTGCCAGCACCCGAGGGGGACAGGGGATGATGAACACTGAAGCTTTCTTT.

The V call is TRBV4-1, the J call TRBJ1-2; 8 bases map to TRBD1. This CDR3 comprises 18 residues. Trimming at V came to 1 base and at J to 4 bases, leaving 14 bases not matched to a gene. The germline CDR1 and CDR2 sequences are MGHRA and YSYEKL. Here the CDR3 reads CASSQAGTGLIVGYGYTF. The CDR3 coding sequence is TGCGCCAGCAGCCAAGCCGGGACAGGCCTTATTGTTGGCTATGGCTACACCTTC.

This clone was seen a single time. The chain couples TRBV5-4 to TRBJ1-2; 7 bases match TRBD1. The germline V gene has CDR1 SGHNT and CDR2 YYREEE (reference sequence). This CDR3 is built from 14 residues. The V and J ends lost 4 bases and 5 bases, in that order; junction bases with no gene match: 8. This chain's CDR3 is CASSPSGTAYGYTF. The CDR3 DNA follows: TGTGCCAGCAGCCCCTCCGGGACAGCGTATGGCTACACCTTC.

The CDR3 region is CASSEAWDSSYEQYF. CDR3 sequence (DNA): TGTGCCAGCAGTGAAGCGTGGGACAGCTCCTACGAGCAGTACTTC. This chain joins TRBV6-1 and TRBJ2-7; 7 nucleotides line up with TRBD1. CDR3 length: 15 residues. Germline-derived CDR1 and CDR2 are MNHNS and SASEGT. Trimming at V came to 0 bases and at J to 0 bases, leaving 2 bases not matched to a gene.

CDR3 bases: TGTGCCAGCAGAGGGACAGGTGGGGGGTGGGAGCAGTACTTC. Translated, it gives CASRGTGGGWEQYF. The V call is TRBV2, the J call TRBJ2-7; TRBD1 matches at 8 bases. The germline V gene has CDR1 SNHLY and CDR2 FYNNEI. The CDR3 contains 14 residues. J gave up 7 bases and V 6 bases, and 11 bases lay outside the gene matches. Full variable domain (remainder filled in from reference TRBV2 and TRBJ2-7): EPEVTQTPSHQVTQMGQEVILRCVPISNHLYFYWYRQILGQKVEFLVSFYNNEISEKSEIFDDQFSVERPDGSNFTLKIRSTKLEDSAMYFCASRGTGGGWEQYFGPGTRLTVT.

The rearrangement uses TRBV5-1 and TRBJ1-1; the match to TRBD1 covers 7 bases. The germline CDR1 and CDR2 sequences are SGHRS and YFSETQ. Trimming removed 4 bases from V and 4 bases from J; junction bases left unmatched: 4. There are 13 residues in the CDR3. The CDR3 DNA reads TGCGCCAGCAGCCAGACAGGGCTCACTGAAGCTTTCTTT. Translated, it gives CASSQTGLTEAFF.

V is TRBV11-2 and J is TRBJ2-7; tentative D call: TRBD1 (5 bases). Trimming removed 0 bases from V and 3 bases from J, with 12 bases in between. CDR1 and CDR2 (germline): SGHAT, FQNNGV. The CDR3 totals 15 residues. The CDR3 sequence: CASSLEVWTNYEQYF. The CDR3 DNA is TGTGCCAGCAGCTTAGAGGTTTGGACAAACTACGAGCAGTACTTC.

The chain joins TRBV28 to TRBJ1-5; maybe TRBD1 (5 bases). This CDR3 is 17 amino acids long. V shed 1 base and J shed 1 base, with 14 bases lying between them. Germline-derived CDR1 and CDR2 are MDHEN and SYDVKM. This chain's CDR3 is CASSLFGGTASNQPQHF. CDR3 in DNA: TGTGCCAGCAGTTTATTTGGAGGGACGGCGAGCAATCAGCCCCAGCATTTT.

The chain has TRBV7-9 and TRBJ2-7, with D maybe TRBD2 (6 bases). Germline V gives CDR1 SEHNR, CDR2 FQNEAQ (reference sequence). This CDR3 has 16 amino acids. V dropped 1 base and J dropped 4 bases, with 17 bases sitting between them. CDR3 residues: CASSLGGVGDWYEQYF. The CDR3 DNA is TGTGCCAGCAGCTTAGGAGGGGTAGGGGACTGGTACGAGCAGTACTTC.

Details on this clone: This same CDR3 is encoded by further DNA sequences in the sample. This chain uses TRBV7-2 with TRBJ2-3, with 11 bases matching TRBD2. CDR1 is SGHTA, CDR2 FQGNSA, per germline. CDR3 length: 14 residues. J gave up 3 bases and V 6 bases, and 2 bases lay outside the gene matches. CDR3 in DNA: TGTGCCAGCAGTCTAGCGGGAGGTACAGATACGCAGTATTTT. It specifies CASSLAGGTDTQYF. The whole variable domain, filled in from reference TRBV7-2 and TRBJ2-3, reads GAGVSQSPSNKVTEKGKDVELRCDPISGHTALYWYRQSLGQGLEFLIYFQGNSAPDKSGLPSDRFSAERTGGSVSTLTIQRTQQEDSAVYLCASSLAGGTDTQYFGPGTRLTVL.

This chain connects TRBV9 to TRBJ2-2; TRBD2 is a possible D gene (6 bases). Germline V gene lookup returns CDR1 SGDLS and CDR2 YYNGEE. The CDR3 totals 15 residues. Trimming took 2 bases from V and 3 from J, leaving 11 bases between them. CDR3 sequence reads: CASSVQGGHTGELFF. CDR3 sequence (DNA): TGTGCCAGCAGCGTCCAGGGAGGTCACACCGGGGAGCTGTTTTTT.

The chain couples TRBV11-1 to TRBJ1-1; TRBD1 matches 9 bases. This CDR3 region has 15 residues. V trimming: 4 bases; J trimming: 4 bases; junction bases outside the gene matches: 7. Per germline, CDR1 SGHAT and CDR2 FQDESV (reference sequence). Here the CDR3 reads CASSSFDRGTTEAFF. CDR3 DNA sequence: TGTGCCAGCAGCTCATTCGACAGGGGGACCACTGAAGCTTTCTTT.

This clone has more than one count but fewer than ten. The rearrangement uses TRBV7-2 and TRBJ1-4, with TRBD1 matching over 7 bases. The CDR3 runs to 14 residues. The trim removed 3 bases at V and 4 bases at J, leaving 2 bases unmatched. The germline CDR1 and CDR2 sequences are SGHTA and FQGNSA. The CDR3 region is CASSFGDSNEKLFF. CDR3 sequence (DNA): TGTGCCAGCAGCTTCGGGGACAGTAATGAAAAACTGTTTTTT.

The chain couples TRBV19 to TRBJ1-1; D gene uncertain. The ends were cut back, 6 bases at V and 5 bases at J, with 16 bases in the middle. The germline gives CDR1 LNHDA, CDR2 SQIVND (reference sequence). The CDR3 sequence is 14 residues long. The CDR3 spells CASSYDPGRTEAFF. CDR3 sequence (DNA): TGTGCCAGTAGCTACGACCCAGGTAGAACTGAAGCTTTCTTT.

The CDR3 nucleotides read TGTGCCAGCAGCGTAGGCTTGGGGGAGGGACCTTATGACTACGAGCAGTACTTC. As protein: CASSVGLGEGPYDYEQYF. The chain employs TRBV9 and TRBJ2-7, with 7 nucleotides matching TRBD2. Germline V gene data show CDR1 as SGDLS and CDR2 as YYNGEE. The CDR3 totals 18 residues. V lost 0 bases, J lost 3 bases, and 15 bases stayed unmatched.

Comment on this clone: The sample carries other DNA sequences with the same CDR3. V gene TRBV7-8 combines with J gene TRBJ1-3; D gene ambiguous. Germline CDR1 SGHVS, CDR2 FQNEAQ. This CDR3 has 14 residues. Trimming left V 4 bases short and J 2 bases short, with 9 bases between. The CDR3 protein is CASSSGMPGNTIYF. The CDR3, as DNA: TGTGCCAGCAGCTCGGGGATGCCTGGAAACACCATATATTTT.

The V and J genes are TRBV27 and TRBJ2-2; possibly TRBD2 for D (5 bases). Germline V gene sequence: CDR1 MNHEY, CDR2 SMNVEV (reference sequence). V shed 6 bases and J shed 5 bases, with 10 bases lying between them. The CDR3 length is 13 residues. CDR3 DNA sequence: TGTGCCAGCAGGACAACTAGAACCGGGGAGCTGTTTTTT. Protein: CASRTTRTGELFF.

The CDR3 is CASSQSGQKGTDTGELFF. CDR3 DNA sequence: TGCGCCAGCAGTCAATCGGGACAGAAGGGAACGGACACCGGGGAGCTGTTTTTT. The chain is built from TRBV23-1 and TRBJ2-2; 7 bases match TRBD1. TRBV23-1 qualifies as an ORF whose function is uncertain. The V gene end was trimmed by 0 bases and the J gene end by 3 bases; junction bases not matched to a gene: 10. This CDR3 region has 18 residues.

This clone was seen only a few times. The chain carries TRBV19 and TRBJ2-7; 14 nucleotides agree with TRBD2. V was pared by 5 bases and J by 3 bases, with 3 bases of the junction left unmatched. Germline CDR1 reads LNHDA; CDR2 reads SQIVND (reference sequence). The CDR3 is 15 residues long. Here the CDR3 reads CASSSGTSGSYEQYF. CDR3 DNA sequence: TGTGCCAGTAGTTCCGGGACTAGCGGGAGCTACGAGCAGTACTTC.

As to this clone: The same CDR3 can be traced to other DNA sequences in this sample. The V and J genes are TRBV18 and TRBJ1-6; 11 positions agree with TRBD1. The trim removed 3 bases at V and 7 bases at J, leaving 2 bases unmatched. The CDR3 is 15 amino acids. Germline V gene sequence: CDR1 KGHSH, CDR2 LQKENI. The CDR3 region is CASSPGQGANSPLHF. In nucleotides, the CDR3 is TGTGCCAGCTCACCTGGACAGGGGGCGAATTCACCCCTCCACTTT. Drawing the rest from reference TRBV18 and TRBJ1-6, the complete variable domain is NAGVMQNPRHLVRRRGQEARLRCSPMKGHSHVYWYRQLPEEGLKFMVYLQKENIIDESGMPKERFSAEFPKEGPSILRIQQVVRGDSAAYFCASSPGQGANSPLHFGNGTRLTVT.

This chain uses TRBV19 with TRBJ1-6; 8 bases fit TRBD1. After removal of 6 bases from V and 6 bases from J, the junction contained 19 bases not matched to a gene. This CDR3 region has 19 residues. Germline assignment: CDR1 LNHDA and CDR2 SQIVND (reference sequence). DNA of the CDR3: TGTGCCAGTAGCCCGTCGGGGAGACAGGGGACAATATCTAATTCACCCCTCCACTTT. This encodes CASSPSGRQGTISNSPLHF.

This rearrangement joins TRBV7-2 to TRBJ1-1; TRBD1 might be the D (5 bases). The germline V and J ends were trimmed by 1 base and 10 bases, with 10 bases remaining between them. This CDR3 has 12 residues. Germline assignment: CDR1 SGHTA and CDR2 FQGNSA. CDR3 coding DNA: TGTGCCAGCAGCTTAGATAGGGGTCGAGCTTTCTTT. The encoded protein is CASSLDRGRAFF.

A word on this clone: Mismatch with germline at one junction end may stem from a read error. The chain employs TRBV30 and TRBJ2-5; 9 bases are shared with TRBD1. Germline CDR1 reads GTSNPN; CDR2 reads SVGIG (reference sequence). This CDR3 contains 14 residues. For the CDR3, the DNA is TGTGCCTGGAGTCGGACAGGGGTCGCCTACGAGCAGCACTTC. Translated, it gives CAWSRTGVAYEQHF.